This T cell receptor (beta chain) is drawn from a study of regulatory T cells in long-lasting Graves disease (dated by TCRdb to the early 2020s). About the study as a whole: In the newly diagnosed Graves' disease group, patients had been taking antithyroid drugs for less than 3 months. TCR sequencing covered approximately 13 persistent and roughly 20 newly diagnosed Graves' disease patients, some 35 samples in total. Peripheral blood TCR sequencing and RNA sequencing compared persistent Graves' disease patients with newly diagnosed Graves' disease patients. The study was conducted in China and was registered as a clinical trial.

In light of the paper, this sample's time point label describes: newly diagnosed GD, antithyroid drugs for less than 3 months. For both TCR sequencing and RNA sequencing, RNA was extracted from PBMCs using TRIzol. The diagnosis of Graves' disease was made according to American Thyroid Association guidelines. Patients for the study were recruited at an endocrinology department in Xi'an, China. Each patient gave 7.5 to 10 milliliters of peripheral blood, collected in an EDTA anticoagulant tube. PBMCs were isolated by Ficoll Paque Plus density gradient separation without further T cell sorting. RNA quality was checked with an Agilent 2100 Bioanalyzer and agarose gel, and concentration with a NanoDrop 2000. This clonotype was counted many times. Its recognized antigen is unknown. Base qualities are not provided; no much larger clone lies one nucleotide away. The study at large found these results: Compared with newly diagnosed patients, patients with persistent Graves' disease had lower TCR Shannon entropy and fewer highly expanded clones, which suggests clonal expansion. Only the TCR beta chain was sequenced and analyzed. Only peripheral blood was studied, because thyroid tissue, the primary lesion, was inaccessible. The small sample size was acknowledged by the authors as a limitation that may reduce accuracy. Persistent patients shared more public clonotypes among themselves (around 2,500) than newly diagnosed patients did (more than 950).

The library came from multiplex PCR. The sequencer listed for this sample is Illumina HiSeq 4000. To build TCR beta libraries, CDR3 regions were amplified by Arm-PCR using iRepertoire HTBI primers. Before sequencing, the PCR products underwent gel purification. The paper's data handling went like this. Across samples, around 58 TRBV and approximately 15 TRBJ segments were identified and used for gene usage analysis of CDR3 amino acid clonotypes. Filtered high-quality paired reads were merged into contigs using COPE and FqMerger. BLAST was used to align contigs to IMGT TRBV, TRBD and TRBJ reference genes, and CDR3 was defined according to IMGT. Any clonotype with a frequency above 0.1% was classified as a highly expanded clone. Shannon entropy was used to measure repertoire diversity, and the Gini coefficient was used to measure V-J evenness. A clonotype found in more than one individual was treated as public. TCRdb reworked the public reads: Q25 trimming with fastp, MiXCR clone assembly, productive beta chains retained. Here each entry gathers all rows of one CDR3 protein and keeps the most common genes and DNA. The V and J calls, along with clone size, are taken from TCRdb and not from the paper's own processing. This sample holds 530,000 or so distinct CDR3 sequences; about 15% were observed only once. More than 10% of the sample belongs to the ten largest clones.

This sample also belongs to another study, concerning T cells in Graves' hyperthyroidism and ophthalmopathy. As the second publication notes: Stable Graves' hyperthyroidism was defined as no progression to ophthalmopathy during 18 months of follow-up. Hyperthyroidism patients were aged 18 to 65 years and newly diagnosed, with disease duration of less than 2 months. The study excluded patients with uncontrolled infections, other autoimmune diseases, pregnancy or lactation. Diagnoses were established on the basis of clinical symptoms, serum thyroxine and TRAb, thyroid ultrasound, and orbital computed tomography. The first round of RT-PCR for the TCR CDR3 was performed with the HTBI primer set and the Qiagen OneStep RT-PCR kit. Blood samples also contained most of the expanded thyroid clonotypes (frequency above 0.001), which suggests that blood repertoires may reflect thyroid immune responses. A model built on a 13 V-J signature distinguished ophthalmopathy from stable hyperthyroidism, reaching over 85% sensitivity and approximately 81% specificity in cross-validation and 80%/75% in testing. During validation, the model predicted progression to ophthalmopathy a median of about 5.9 months ahead of onset, with around 65% sensitivity and about 75% specificity. A discovery cohort of approximately 97 patients, roughly 45 with Graves' ophthalmopathy and over 55 with stable Graves' hyperthyroidism, was used to find distinguishing TCR V-J signatures. Whether ophthalmopathy could be predicted prospectively was tested in an independent validation cohort made up of approximately 19 hyperthyroidism patients plus 17 patients who later progressed to ophthalmopathy. The approximately 97 discovery patients were randomly divided into training and test sets at a 7:3 ratio. Thyroid tissue and blood T-cell repertoires from about six Graves' hyperthyroidism patients were also compared in the study. After blood sampling, hyperthyroidism patients were treated with methimazole at a starting dose of 30 mg daily, and ophthalmopathy patients were treated with high-dose intravenous methylprednisolone. The libraries were constructed in a second round of multiplex PCR and then size-selected and purified. The libraries were sequenced on an Illumina HiSeq2000 using paired-end 100 bp reads. SOAPnuke was used to process the raw data, throwing out any read that contained adapters or uncalled bases, had a mean Phred below 15, or lacked an exact constant-primer or identifier match. High-quality paired reads were merged with COPE v1.2.5, and unique nucleotide sequences were defined as clonotypes. MiTCR v1.1 was used to align clonotypes to the IMGT TRBV, TRBD and TRBJ reference segments. Only V-J combinations with frequency above 0.0001, covering roughly 99% of repertoires, were analysed. A TCS score was defined as the ratio of F50 (clonal expansion) to E x V (chaos), with BLOSUM62-based TCRdist applied between CDR3 peptides within each V-J. Welch's t-statistics and random forest reduced 500 to 650 V-J features to 10 to 15, which were used in a naive Bayes classifier (R e1071). Sample size was not statistically predetermined, and blinding of investigators to group allocation was not performed. The paper reports TCR Vbeta CDR3 sequencing of some 140 peripheral blood samples: some 44 ophthalmopathy, about 75 hyperthyroidism and around 17 progressor patients.

The receptor comes from a man aged 18 to 29 with Graves disease. Donor details come from another sample of the same person, matched by shared clones. Material: peripheral blood mononuclear cells (PBMCs), obtained at new diagnosis, from a patient treated with antithyroid drugs.

The sequenced DNA: TGTGCCAGCAGTTTATACTATGGAGTGGGGGTCGGGGAGCTGTTTTTT. Its coded protein is CASSLYYGVGVGELFF. This receptor chain uses TRBV28 and TRBJ2-2; the D gene is possibly TRBD1 or TRBD2, with 5 bases matching each. CDR1 MDHEN and CDR2 SYDVKM are derived from the germline V gene. V drops 1 base and J drops 7 bases, leaving 16 bases in between. There are 16 amino acids in the CDR3, from cysteine to phenylalanine inclusive. Kept here is only the CDR3 DNA, which spans 48 bases and is read in frame from base 1.